One sample yielded the 26 T cell receptor beta chains listed below, sequenced in a study of response to subunit inactivated influenza vaccine. MiXCR was run by TCRdb on the RT-PCR reads, yielding one entry per CDR3 protein. The sample consists of some 600,000 distinct CDR3 sequences, 13% to 15% of them appearing once. Specimen: PBMCs from blood, collected about 14 days before vaccination. Receptors originate from a man in his forties or fifties who received an inactivated influenza vaccine.

This clonotype came up a few times. This chain joins TRBV10-3 and TRBJ2-5, with TRBD2 identical over 16 bases. Germline lookup yields CDR1 ENHRY and CDR2 SYGVKD. The V segment lost 8 bases and the J segment 5 bases; nucleotides outside the gene matches: 8. CDR3 length: 16 residues. CDR3 residues: CAIGTSGRADRETQYF. The CDR3 DNA follows: TGTGCCATCGGGACTAGCGGGAGGGCCGATCGGGAGACCCAGTACTTC.

This clonotype has just a few counts. V is TRBV28 and J is TRBJ2-1; no clear D gene. The CDR3 is made up of 14 amino acids. The germline CDR1 and CDR2 sequences are MDHEN and SYDVKM. Trimming stripped 6 bases from V and 4 bases from J, with 13 bases between. CDR3 nucleotides: TGTGCCAGCAGCCGACATCCGTGGTACAATGAGCAGTTCTTC. Protein product: CASSRHPWYNEQFF.

This clonotype was detected many times. The chain has TRBV7-2 and TRBJ1-2; D remains ambiguous. This CDR3 has 15 amino acids. In germline, CDR1 is SGHTA, CDR2 FQGNSA. The V and J ends lost 6 bases and 8 bases respectively, with 22 bases between them. CDR3 nucleotide sequence: TGTGCCAGCAGTCCTGAGCCGGTTTCGGTAGTAGGCTACACCTTC. Translation: CASSPEPVSVVGYTF.

In this sample, this clonotype turned up many times. V gene TRBV5-1 combines with J gene TRBJ1-1; 7 nucleotides align to TRBD1. J was trimmed by 1 base and V by 3 bases; bases with no gene match: 3. This CDR3 is built from 14 residues. From germline, CDR1 is SGHRS and CDR2 YFSETQ. The CDR3 sequence is CASSWGTANTEAFF. The CDR3 DNA reads TGCGCCAGCAGCTGGGGGACAGCGAACACTGAAGCTTTCTTT.

This chain connects TRBV20-1 to TRBJ1-1, with TRBD1 matching over 8 bases. There are 13 residues in the CDR3. Trimming took 7 bases from V and 1 from J; bases not matched to a gene: 5. Germline CDR1 DFQATT, CDR2 SNEGSKA (reference sequence). The CDR3 sequence: CSGQGMENTEAFF. CDR3 coding DNA: TGCAGTGGACAGGGGATGGAGAACACTGAAGCTTTCTTT.

This clonotype was detected only a few times. The chain has TRBV6-5 and TRBJ2-5; D is unclear. V lost 2 bases to trimming and J lost 0 bases, with 7 bases between them. Germline CDR1 reads MNHEY; CDR2 reads SVGAGI. CDR3 length: 14 amino acids. The CDR3 reads CASSYGPHQETQYF. In DNA form, the CDR3 reads TGTGCCAGCAGTTACGGGCCACACCAAGAGACCCAGTACTTC.

This clonotype was counted a single time. The chain carries TRBV6-1 and TRBJ2-3; D is unresolved. V was pared by 6 bases and J by 10 bases, with 20 bases between. The CDR3 is made up of 14 amino acids. Looked up from germline, CDR1 is MNHNS and CDR2 is SASEGT. CDR3 in amino acids: CASSPSNSRVPQYF. The CDR3 nucleotides are TGTGCCAGCAGCCCCTCAAATAGCCGGGTTCCGCAGTATTTT.

V and J are TRBV5-4 and TRBJ2-1, with D unresolved. The CDR3 is made up of 15 amino acids. Trimming took 0 bases from V and 0 from J, leaving 7 bases between them. Germline CDR1 is SGHNT and CDR2 is YYREEE (reference sequence). The CDR3 coding sequence is TGTGCCAGCAGCTTGGACACGAGCTCCTACAATGAGCAGTTCTTC. This codes for CASSLDTSSYNEQFF. Variable domain in full (rest from reference TRBV5-4 and TRBJ2-1): ETGVTQSPTHLIKTRGQQVTLRCSSQSGHNTVSWYQQALGQGPQFIFQYYREEENGRGNFPPRFSGLQFPNYSSELNVNALELDDSALYLCASSLDTSSYNEQFFGPGTRLTVL.

This clonotype has ten or more counts. The chain uses TRBV2 and TRBJ2-3; the match to TRBD1 covers 11 bases. Germline V lookup: CDR1 SNHLY, CDR2 FYNNEI. This CDR3 has 15 residues. V gave up 6 bases and J gave up 7 bases; unmatched junction bases: 9. This CDR3 is CASRNPGQGGNTQYF. DNA of the CDR3: TGTGCCAGCAGGAACCCGGGACAGGGGGGGAATACGCAGTATTTT. Full variable domain (outside the CDR3, taken from reference TRBV2 and TRBJ2-3): EPEVTQTPSHQVTQMGQEVILRCVPISNHLYFYWYRQILGQKVEFLVSFYNNEISEKSEIFDDQFSVERPDGSNFTLKIRSTKLEDSAMYFCASRNPGQGGNTQYFGPGTRLTVL.

This clonotype has a handful of counts. The V gene is TRBV20-1, the J gene TRBJ2-1; 7 nucleotides agree with TRBD2. The V gene's germline CDR1 is DFQATT and CDR2 SNEGSKA (reference sequence). The V segment lost 5 bases and the J segment 0 bases; nucleotides outside the gene matches: 7. This CDR3 is 15 amino acids long. The CDR3 DNA is TGCAGTGCTGGGGAGGGGCCTAGCTCCTACAATGAGCAGTTCTTC. This translates into CSAGEGPSSYNEQFF.

This clonotype was counted at least ten times. The chain uses TRBV5-1 and TRBJ2-7; D gene uncertain. Trimming pared 4 bases from V and 2 bases from J, leaving 13 bases between. Germline assignment: CDR1 SGHRS and CDR2 YFSETQ. The CDR3 sequence is 14 residues long. The CDR3 coding sequence is TGCGCCAGCAGCCCCAATGTGCCACCCTACGAGCAGTACTTC. It is translated as CASSPNVPPYEQYF.

This clonotype was seen many times. The chain couples TRBV5-1 to TRBJ2-3; TRBD2 matches at 9 bases. This CDR3 has 15 amino acids. Germline trimming cut 0 bases from V and 5 bases from J; bases unmatched to any gene: 4. Germline V lookup: CDR1 SGHRS, CDR2 YFSETQ. The CDR3 DNA sequence: TGCGCCAGCAGCTTGGTAGCGGGAGTTGTAGATACGCAGTATTTT. Protein: CASSLVAGVVDTQYF.

This clonotype was seen at least ten times. The chain joins TRBV30 to TRBJ2-7; TRBD2 might be the D (7 bases). Deletions cut 5 bases from V and 0 bases from J, with 14 bases between. CDR1 is GTSNPN and CDR2 is SVGIG in the germline V gene (reference sequence). There are 14 residues in the CDR3. The CDR3 sequence is CAWSKGGGSYEQYF. The CDR3, as DNA: TGTGCCTGGTCAAAGGGAGGGGGCTCCTACGAGCAGTACTTC.

The CDR3 loop reads CASSSTGESPLHF. The CDR3 coding sequence is TGTGCCAGCAGCTCGACAGGGGAATCACCCCTCCACTTT. V gene TRBV5-5 combines with J gene TRBJ1-6; 8 bases match TRBD1. V gave up 3 bases and J gave up 10 bases; unmatched junction bases: 3. Germline CDR1 is SGHKS and CDR2 is YYEKEE (reference sequence). The CDR3 has 13 amino acids.

The chain has TRBV29-1 and TRBJ2-1, with D possibly TRBD1 on 6 matching bases. CDR1 is SQVTM and CDR2 is ANQGSEA in the germline V gene. The V and J ends lost 3 bases and 3 bases respectively, with 12 bases between them. CDR3 length: 14 residues. As DNA, the CDR3 is TGCAGCGTTGAGAGTCCCAGGGGCTACAATGAGCAGTTCTTC. It codes for CSVESPRGYNEQFF.

This clonotype was observed many times. The chain joins TRBV28 to TRBJ2-1, with 13 bases identical to TRBD2. This CDR3 is 18 amino acids long. Germline loops: CDR1 MDHEN, CDR2 SYDVKM. V trimming: 4 bases; J trimming: 0 bases; junction bases outside the gene matches: 6. The CDR3 DNA reads as TGTGCCAGCAGTTCACATAGACTAGCGGGGGGCTCCTACAATGAGCAGTTCTTC. Translation: CASSSHRLAGGSYNEQFF.

V gene TRBV25-1 combines with J gene TRBJ2-1; D is uncertain. Per the germline V gene, CDR1 is MGHDK and CDR2 is SYGVNS. The CDR3 covers 13 residues. The V end lost 4 bases, the J end lost 9 bases, and 13 bases lay between the germline ends. The DNA of the CDR3 is TGTGCCAGCAGTGCCCATTATGGTCTTGAGCAGTTCTTC. This encodes CASSAHYGLEQFF.

The chain combines TRBV6-1 with TRBJ1-1; D is uncertain. Per the germline V gene, CDR1 is MNHNS and CDR2 is SASEGT. Trimming removed 2 bases from V and 0 bases from J, with 4 bases in between. This CDR3 contains 13 residues. This CDR3 is CASSEWLNTEAFF. The DNA for the CDR3 is TGTGCCAGCAGTGAATGGCTGAACACTGAAGCTTTCTTT.

The chain couples TRBV7-9 to TRBJ2-1, with D unclear. Germline lookup yields CDR1 SEHNR and CDR2 FQNEAQ (reference sequence). V shed 4 bases and J shed 0 bases, with 13 bases lying between them. The CDR3 spans 16 residues. This CDR3 reads CASSYSRALSYNEQFF. DNA of the CDR3: TGTGCCAGCAGCTATTCTCGGGCCCTCTCCTACAATGAGCAGTTCTTC.

V usage is TRBV28 and J usage is TRBJ2-7; D perhaps matches TRBD2 (6 bases). The germline V gene encodes CDR1 MDHEN and CDR2 SYDVKM. This CDR3 spans 15 amino acids. V was clipped by 4 bases and J by 3 bases, with 16 bases between them. CDR3 sequence reads: CASSSPGLDNYEQYF. CDR3 sequence (DNA): TGTGCCAGCAGTTCGCCGGGACTGGATAACTACGAGCAGTACTTC.

The chain links TRBV5-1 to TRBJ2-3, with TRBD2 matching over 12 bases. Germline lookup yields CDR1 SGHRS and CDR2 YFSETQ. The CDR3 totals 19 residues. The V and J ends lost 3 bases and 0 bases, in that order; junction bases with no gene match: 11. CDR3 in DNA: TGCGCCAGCAGCTCCGGACTAGCGGGGTCGACCCCTAGCACAGATACGCAGTATTTT. Translated: CASSSGLAGSTPSTDTQYF.

This clonotype was detected only a few times. The chain is built from TRBV27 and TRBJ1-2; tentatively, D is TRBD1 (5 bases). Looked up from germline, CDR1 is MNHEY and CDR2 is SMNVEV (reference sequence). The CDR3 is 15 residues long. Trimming pared 0 bases from V and 6 bases from J, leaving 14 bases between. The CDR3 here is CASSLSRSGDDGYTF. CDR3 sequence (DNA): TGTGCCAGCAGTTTATCGAGGTCCGGGGACGATGGCTACACCTTC.

The chain uses TRBV28 and TRBJ2-1, with D perhaps TRBD1 (5 bases). The CDR3 contains 15 residues. The V end lost 2 bases, the J end lost 4 bases, and 12 bases lay between the germline ends. Germline CDR1 is MDHEN and CDR2 is SYDVKM. The CDR3 region has the DNA TGTGCCAGCAGTTTAGGGGCCTCCCGTTACAATGAGCAGTTCTTC. Amino acids: CASSLGASRYNEQFF. Full variable domain (missing parts from reference TRBV28 and TRBJ2-1): DVKVTQSSRYLVKRTGEKVFLECVQDMDHENMFWYRQDPGLGLRLIYFSYDVKMKEKGDIPEGYSVSREKKERFSLILESASTNQTSMYLCASSLGASRYNEQFFGPGTRLTVL.

This clonotype showed up just a few times. The chain employs TRBV6-1 and TRBJ2-2; 7 bases match TRBD1. Germline loops: CDR1 MNHNS, CDR2 SASEGT. The CDR3 length is 15 residues. Trimming cost V 6 bases and J 6 bases; bases outside gene matches: 10. CDR3 sequence (DNA): TGTGCCAGCAGATCGGGACAGTTTGAACCCGGGGAGCTGTTTTTT. Residues: CASRSGQFEPGELFF.

This clonotype has at least ten counts. The chain is built from TRBV25-1 and TRBJ2-7; D uncertain. CDR1 MGHDK and CDR2 SYGVNS come from the germline V gene. The CDR3 totals 15 residues. V was trimmed by 1 base and J by 2 bases, leaving 12 bases between them. CDR3 amino acids: CASSESEVSTYEQYF. The DNA of the CDR3 is TGTGCCAGCAGTGAATCAGAGGTTTCCACCTACGAGCAGTACTTC.

CDR3 sequence: CASSVSGGPYNEQFF. In nucleotides, the CDR3 is TGTGCCAGCAGTGTGTCGGGAGGGCCGTACAATGAGCAGTTCTTC. The rearrangement links TRBV9 to TRBJ2-1; 8 bases map to TRBD2. Trimming removed 5 bases from V and 4 bases from J; junction bases left unmatched: 8. The CDR3 has 15 residues. CDR1 SGDLS and CDR2 YYNGEE come from the germline V gene.